This T cell receptor beta chain was sequenced for a study of cytomegalovirus exposure and HLA in healthy donors. Findings and caveats of the study: In a later analysis, the majority of CMV-associated beta chains seemingly showed HLA restriction. Presence/absence analyses treated sequencing depth as roughly uniform across donors.

The CDR3 is 15 residues long. Trimming removed 3 bases at V and 3 bases at J, with 12 bases between. The germline V gene has CDR1 MGHRA and CDR2 YSYEKL. Concerning this clone itself: What it recognizes is unknown.

It was with 60 Vbeta and 13 Jbeta primers that the PCR ran. Clones were sequenced by immunoSEQ multiplex PCR, and TCRdb holds only the in-frame ones, with some missing. This repertoire shows 130,000 or so clones, approximately 74% found once; its top ten account for under 8.5%. V usage is TRBV4-1 and J usage is TRBJ1-5; D is perhaps TRBD1 (5 bases). Sequencing was carried out using PBMCs. The clonotype was recovered from a male donor in good health and CMV-seronegative. The CDR3 DNA follows: TGCGCCAGCAGCCACCACGGGGGGTTCAATCAGCCCCAGCATTTT. Encoded protein: CASSHHGGFNQPQHF.